One sample yielded the 21 T cell receptor beta chains listed below, sequenced in a study of early T cells in non-severe SARS-CoV-2 infection. In TCRdb, the 5' RACE reads were re-called with MiXCR into one record per CDR3 protein. The sample shows roughly 86,000 distinct CDR3 sequences, about 6% of them seen only once. The specimen was whole blood. These receptors were taken from an adult who was a healthcare worker with PCR-confirmed SARS-CoV-2 infection or an uninfected control (not recorded which).

This clonotype showed up just a few times. The chain employs TRBV11-2 and TRBJ2-4, with D possibly being TRBD1 (5 bases). Trimming shortened V by 6 bases and J by 8 bases, and 11 bases separated the two germline ends. CDR3 length equals 12 residues. The germline V gene encodes CDR1 SGHAT and CDR2 FQNNGV. CDR3 sequence reads: CASRGVRDIQYF. The CDR3 DNA reads TGTGCCAGCAGAGGGGTACGGGACATTCAGTACTTC.

Only a few counts were recorded for this clonotype. J is TRBJ2-1 and V is TRBV5-6; 10 positions agree with TRBD2. The CDR3 spans 18 residues. After removal of 0 bases from V and 4 bases from J, the junction contained 10 bases not matched to a gene. Germline V gene sequence: CDR1 SGHDT, CDR2 YYEEEE. CDR3 coding DNA: TGTGCCAGCAGCTTGGATCGTATAGCGGGGGGCCCATACAATGAGCAGTTCTTC. It translates to CASSLDRIAGGPYNEQFF.

This clonotype was recorded many times. The chain joins TRBV11-1 to TRBJ2-1; D may be TRBD1 (7 bases). Germline lookup yields CDR1 SGHAT and CDR2 FQDESV (reference sequence). This CDR3 comprises 14 residues. V lost 5 bases, J lost 9 bases, and 17 bases lay in between. CDR3 in amino acids: CASSPQGRLGEQFF. The CDR3 DNA reads TGTGCCAGCAGCCCACAGGGGAGGTTGGGTGAGCAGTTCTTC.

In its sample, this clonotype was seen many times. V usage is TRBV28 and J usage is TRBJ1-1; D not resolved. The CDR3 has 14 residues. Germline CDR1 and CDR2: MDHEN and SYDVKM. Trimming removed 2 bases at V and 1 base at J, with 8 bases between. The CDR3 nucleotides are TGTGCCAGCAGTTTAAATCTTGGGAACACTGAAGCTTTCTTT. It specifies CASSLNLGNTEAFF.

This clonotype has ten or more counts. One end of the junction fails to match germline, which may point to a read error. The gene calls are TRBV2 and TRBJ1-6; D unresolved. The CDR3 covers 12 residues. The V gene's germline CDR1 is SNHLY and CDR2 FYNNEI. CDR3 in DNA: TGTGCCAGCAGGGAAGGTCGATCACCCCTCCACTTT. This gives the protein CASREGRSPLHF.

V and J are TRBV11-2 and TRBJ2-2, with D maybe TRBD1 (6 bases). V was trimmed by 8 bases and J by 5 bases, leaving 21 bases between them. The CDR3 extends over 16 amino acids. In germline, CDR1 is SGHAT, CDR2 FQNNGV. Here the CDR3 reads CASQTQRGRGTGELFF. The CDR3 bases are TGTGCCAGCCAAACGCAAAGGGGTAGGGGGACCGGGGAGCTGTTTTTT.

This clonotype was observed at least ten times. This chain uses TRBV20-1 with TRBJ2-1; unclear D gene. The CDR3 is 12 residues long. The germline V and J ends were trimmed by 1 base and 5 bases, with 6 bases remaining between them. CDR1 DFQATT and CDR2 SNEGSKA come from the germline V gene (reference sequence). The CDR3, as DNA: TGCAGTGCTAGAGTGGTACACAATGAGCAGTTCTTC. Its translation: CSARVVHNEQFF.

This clonotype has at least ten counts. The gene calls are TRBV24-1 and TRBJ2-4, with 14 bases aligning to TRBD2. The CDR3 runs 21 residues. The V and J ends lost 7 bases and 2 bases, in that order; junction bases with no gene match: 18. Germline CDR1 and CDR2: KGHDR and SFDVKD. The CDR3 here is CATSWRDRGLAGVGSKNIQYF. CDR3 nucleotide sequence: TGTGCCACCAGCTGGAGGGACAGGGGACTAGCGGGAGTCGGGTCCAAAAACATTCAGTACTTC.

The chain recombines TRBV18 with TRBJ2-2; 12 bases align to TRBD1. V lost 8 bases and J lost 0; bases outside the gene matches: 7. Germline CDR1 and CDR2: KGHSH and LQKENI. This CDR3 has 17 residues. The CDR3: CASIRDRGQTNTGELFF. The CDR3 bases are TGTGCCAGCATCCGGGACAGGGGGCAGACGAACACCGGGGAGCTGTTTTTT.

The J gene is TRBJ2-1, the V gene TRBV7-9; 9 bases fit TRBD1. The CDR3 runs 17 residues. V lost 4 bases and J lost 7; bases outside the gene matches: 14. Germline CDR1 reads SEHNR; CDR2 reads FQNEAQ (reference sequence). Here the CDR3 reads CASSSGGGQGRGNEQFF. The CDR3 nucleotides read TGTGCCAGCAGCTCTGGGGGAGGACAGGGGCGAGGAAATGAGCAGTTCTTC.

Ten or more counts support this clonotype. The chain combines TRBV20-1 with TRBJ2-7; unclear D gene. Germline V gives CDR1 DFQATT, CDR2 SNEGSKA (reference sequence). With 3 bases removed from V and 2 bases from J, the gap between germline ends came to 11 bases. This CDR3 contains 13 residues. The CDR3 DNA reads TGCAGTGCTAGTAACTTGGCAACCTACGAGCAGTACTTC. It yields the protein CSASNLATYEQYF.

Within the sample, this clonotype is medium-sized. The chain joins TRBV5-5 to TRBJ2-1, with 9 bases aligning to TRBD1. The CDR3 totals 16 residues. Unmatched junction bases numbered 9, after V lost 3 bases and J lost 5 bases. CDR1 and CDR2 (germline): SGHKS, YYEKEE (reference sequence). CDR3 amino acids: CASSSGDRGVDNEQFF. The CDR3 DNA is TGTGCCAGCAGCTCCGGTGACAGGGGGGTCGACAATGAGCAGTTCTTC. The variable domain in full, with the rest retrieved from reference TRBV5-5 and TRBJ2-1, is DAGVTQSPTHLIKTRGQQVTLRCSPISGHKSVSWYQQVLGQGPQFIFQYYEKEERGRGNFPDRFSARQFPNYSSELNVNALLLGDSALYLCASSSGDRGVDNEQFFGPGTRLTVL.

This rearrangement joins TRBV7-8 to TRBJ2-7, with D perhaps matching TRBD1 (6 bases). Germline loops: CDR1 SGHVS, CDR2 FQNEAQ. The length of the CDR3 is 14 residues. V lost 1 base and J 5 bases, leaving 12 bases between the germline ends. In nucleotides, the CDR3 is TGTGCCAGCAGCTTAGGAGCAGGGGTCCACGAGCAGTACTTC. Its protein is CASSLGAGVHEQYF.

The rearrangement uses TRBV6-5 and TRBJ2-3; TRBD2 matches 8 bases. Per the germline V gene, CDR1 is MNHEY and CDR2 is SVGAGI. The CDR3 extends over 19 amino acids. The V and J ends lost 2 bases and 4 bases, in that order; junction bases with no gene match: 17. As DNA, the CDR3 is TGTGCCAGCAGTTACCGGAGTGGGAGACCCCGGGGGGGAGCAGATACGCAGTATTTT. It encodes CASSYRSGRPRGGADTQYF.

This clonotype occurred many times. The rearrangement joins TRBV7-2 to TRBJ2-5, with TRBD2 identical over 8 bases. CDR3 length: 14 residues. CDR1 is SGHTA and CDR2 is FQGNSA in the germline V gene. With V trimmed by 5 bases and J by 2 bases, 4 bases remained unmatched. This CDR3 is CASSPRLAQETQYF. The CDR3 DNA reads TGTGCCAGCAGCCCCCGACTAGCGCAAGAGACCCAGTACTTC.

The CDR3 coding sequence is TGTGCCAGCAGCTTTACAAGAATTTCCCCTTTTGAGCAGTTCTTC. This codes for CASSFTRISPFEQFF. The chain recombines TRBV7-9 with TRBJ2-1; D remains unclear. The V gene lost 3 bases and the J gene lost 9 bases, with 18 bases spanning the gap. Germline CDR1 is SEHNR and CDR2 is FQNEAQ (reference sequence). The CDR3 is made up of 15 amino acids.

This clonotype was counted at least ten times. V and J are TRBV6-1 and TRBJ1-1, with D perhaps TRBD1 (6 bases). CDR1 and CDR2 (germline): MNHNS, SASEGT. The CDR3 runs 12 residues. Deletions cut 6 bases from V and 6 bases from J, with 11 bases between. CDR3 loop: CASRPQGPEAFF. The DNA of the CDR3 is TGTGCCAGCAGACCACAGGGCCCTGAAGCTTTCTTT.

This clonotype was recorded many times. The V gene is TRBV27, the J gene TRBJ2-1; 9 nucleotides line up with TRBD2. Germline V gives CDR1 MNHEY, CDR2 SMNVEV (reference sequence). The CDR3 totals 16 residues. Germline trimming cut 0 bases from V and 9 bases from J; bases unmatched to any gene: 9. Written as DNA, the CDR3 is TGTGCCAGCAGTTTATCGTTGCTAGCGGGGTCGATTGAGCAGTTCTTC. As protein: CASSLSLLAGSIEQFF.

This clonotype occurred many times. V is TRBV11-1 and J is TRBJ2-2; no definite D call. CDR1 is SGHAT and CDR2 is FQDESV in the germline V gene (reference sequence). CDR3 length equals 15 residues. V lost 0 bases and J lost 3, with 8 bases in between. The DNA for the CDR3 is TGTGCCAGCAGCTTAGCGGCCCGCCACACCGGGGAGCTGTTTTTT. Protein sequence: CASSLAARHTGELFF.

This clonotype appeared a few times. This chain joins TRBV7-9 and TRBJ2-1; 7 nucleotides agree with TRBD1. Looked up from germline, CDR1 is SEHNR and CDR2 is FQNEAQ (reference sequence). J gave up 8 bases and V 1 base, and 11 bases lay outside the gene matches. The CDR3 loop spans 16 amino acids. In DNA, the CDR3 is TGTGCCAGCAGCTTAGTAGGGGGCAAAATAGGGGATGAGCAGTTCTTC. Translating gives CASSLVGGKIGDEQFF.

The chain links TRBV27 to TRBJ2-7; D is possibly TRBD1 (6 bases). Germline assignment: CDR1 MNHEY and CDR2 SMNVEV (reference sequence). The ends were cut back, 0 bases at V and 6 bases at J, with 15 bases in the middle. This CDR3 is built from 15 residues. The CDR3 nucleotides are TGTGCCAGCAGTTTATCGGGGACAACCCCCCTCGAGCAGTACTTC. Translation: CASSLSGTTPLEQYF.